One and the same sample provided the 15 T cell receptor beta chains below, sequenced in a study of beta chain features in type 1 diabetes. Regarding the study as a whole: Moderately but significantly shorter TCRB CDR3s were found in Type 1 diabetes patients in all four CD4+ subsets.

The authors reverse transcribed all of the isolated RNA, so sequencing captured expressed TCRB transcripts. Profiled with immunoSEQ multiplex PCR; TCRdb holds only in-frame clones, not every one. The table records roughly 240,000 clones, roughly 25% of them present only once. These receptors are not linked to any known antigen. Material: naive CD4+ T cells from blood. The source of these receptors is a woman in her thirties with type 1 diabetes.

The genes are TRBV23-1 and TRBJ2-3; no reliable D call. TRBV23-1 is identified as an open reading frame with a role that is uncertain. This CDR3 contains 14 residues. V was pared by 9 bases and J by 0 bases, with 13 bases between. In DNA, the CDR3 is TGCGCCAGGAAACCCCTAGAAAGCACAGATACGCAGTATTTT. It specifies CARKPLESTDTQYF.

This clone was observed a handful of times. The genes are TRBV7-9 and TRBJ2-7, with D unresolved. Germline V gene data show CDR1 as SEHNR and CDR2 as FQNEAQ (reference sequence). With 5 bases removed from V and 7 bases from J, the gap between germline ends came to 18 bases. The CDR3 is 14 amino acids. CDR3 sequence: CASSVVGSLGEQYF. The CDR3, as DNA: TGTGCCAGCAGCGTGGTCGGTAGCCTCGGGGAGCAGTACTTC.

This clone was counted a single time. The gene calls are TRBV28 and TRBJ2-5, with TRBD1 matching 9 bases. The trim removed 5 bases at V and 7 bases at J, leaving 8 bases unmatched. From germline, CDR1 is MDHEN and CDR2 SYDVKM. The CDR3 has 14 residues. The DNA of the CDR3 is TGTGCCAGCAGTCGCCGACAGGGGGGTGGGACCCAGTACTTC. This sequence encodes CASSRRQGGGTQYF.

The rearrangement joins TRBV30 to TRBJ1-2; tentatively, D is TRBD1 (5 bases). Per germline, CDR1 GTSNPN and CDR2 SVGIG (reference sequence). Deletions cut 2 bases from V and 4 bases from J, with 14 bases between. The length of the CDR3 is 14 residues. The CDR3 nucleotides are TGTGCCTGGAGTCGACCGGGGGACCTCTATGGCTACACCTTC. Translating it yields CAWSRPGDLYGYTF.

CDR3 residues: CATSRDPRTSQPQHF. The CDR3 DNA reads as TGTGCCACCAGCAGAGATCCCCGGACTTCTCAGCCCCAGCATTTT. V gene TRBV15 combines with J gene TRBJ1-5, with D hard to call. The CDR3 length is 15 residues. Germline V lookup: CDR1 LNHNV, CDR2 YYDKDF (reference sequence). With 0 bases removed from V and 6 bases from J, the gap between germline ends came to 12 bases. The variable domain in full, completed from reference TRBV15 and TRBJ1-5, reads DAMVIQNPRYQVTQFGKPVTLSCSQTLNHNVMYWYQQKSSQAPKLLFHYYDKDFNNEADTPDNFQSRRPNTSFCFLDIRSPGLGDTAMYLCATSRDPRTSQPQHFGDGTRLSIL.

The chain joins TRBV29-1 to TRBJ2-7; D not resolved. The V end was cut by 2 bases, the J end by 7 bases, with 9 bases between. The CDR3 contains 11 residues. Germline lookup yields CDR1 SQVTM and CDR2 ANQGSEA. This CDR3 reads CSVEFAGEQYF. The DNA of the CDR3 is TGCAGCGTTGAATTCGCCGGGGAGCAGTACTTC.

The rearrangement links TRBV29-1 to TRBJ1-5; 9 bases map to TRBD1. Per the germline V gene, CDR1 is SQVTM and CDR2 is ANQGSEA. There are 13 residues in the CDR3. Losses at the gene ends were 6 bases for V and 10 bases for J; bases not matched to a gene: 10. The DNA of the CDR3 is TGCAGCGTCGCCCGGGACAGGGCCGTACCCCAGCATTTT. It encodes CSVARDRAVPQHF.

V gene TRBV4-1 combines with J gene TRBJ2-7; tentatively, D is TRBD2 (5 bases). Germline CDR1 MGHRA, CDR2 YSYEKL. Deletions cut 3 bases from V and 5 bases from J, with 17 bases between. There are 15 residues in the CDR3. CDR3 bases: TGCGCCAGCAGCCATCTTGGAACTAGAAACGACGAGCAGTACTTC. Translation: CASSHLGTRNDEQYF.

This clone was seen only a few times. The CDR3 loop reads CASSAADRGSYEQYF. Written as DNA, the CDR3 is TGTGCCAGCAGTGCTGCCGACAGGGGTTCCTACGAGCAGTACTTC. The chain links TRBV28 to TRBJ2-7, with 8 positions matching TRBD1. From germline, CDR1 is MDHEN and CDR2 SYDVKM. This CDR3 contains 15 residues. V shed 5 bases and J 1 base; nucleotides not matched to a gene: 7.

The V and J genes are TRBV14 and TRBJ2-7; TRBD1 aligns across 8 bases. Looked up from germline, CDR1 is SGHDN and CDR2 is FVKESK. The junction had 0 bases not matched to a gene; V was cut back by 4 bases and J by 4 bases. The CDR3 sequence is 12 residues long. CDR3 region: CASSRTGYEQYF. CDR3 nucleotide sequence: TGTGCCAGCAGCCGGACAGGGTACGAGCAGTACTTC.

The chain uses TRBV5-1 and TRBJ2-5; 8 positions match TRBD1. There are 14 residues in the CDR3. The V segment lost 4 bases and the J segment 7 bases; nucleotides outside the gene matches: 9. From germline, CDR1 is SGHRS and CDR2 YFSETQ. CDR3 residues: CASSTGQAQRTQYF. DNA for the CDR3: TGCGCCAGCAGCACGGGACAGGCGCAGAGGACCCAGTACTTC.

The chain links TRBV5-1 to TRBJ2-1; 7 nucleotides agree with TRBD2. This CDR3 region has 16 residues. Germline loops: CDR1 SGHRS, CDR2 YFSETQ. V trimming: 4 bases; J trimming: 0 bases; junction bases outside the gene matches: 7. This CDR3 reads CASSPGGLRSYNEQFF. CDR3 bases: TGCGCCAGCAGCCCGGGGGGACTGCGCTCCTACAATGAGCAGTTCTTC.

This clone has more than one count but fewer than ten. The gene calls are TRBV19 and TRBJ2-1, with TRBD2 matching over 7 bases. This CDR3 region has 17 residues. V gave up 3 bases and J gave up 0 bases; unmatched junction bases: 8. Germline V gene data show CDR1 as LNHDA and CDR2 as SQIVND (reference sequence). CDR3 coding DNA: TGTGCCAGTAGTATGTCCGCTAGCGGCACCTCCTACAATGAGCAGTTCTTC. It yields the protein CASSMSASGTSYNEQFF.

This clone appeared a few times. This chain connects TRBV27 to TRBJ1-2, with TRBD1 matching 12 bases. CDR1 and CDR2 from the germline V gene are MNHEY and SMNVEV (reference sequence). CDR3 size: 14 residues. The junction had 5 bases not matched to a gene; V was cut back by 4 bases and J by 8 bases. The CDR3 region is CASSSGQGARGYTF. The CDR3 DNA is TGTGCCAGCAGTTCGGGACAGGGGGCGAGGGGCTACACCTTC.

A few counts support this clone. The chain combines TRBV6-6 with TRBJ2-1; 8 bases fit TRBD2. Germline-derived CDR1 and CDR2 are MNHNY and SVGAGI (reference sequence). The trim removed 5 bases at V and 3 bases at J, leaving 6 bases unmatched. The CDR3 extends over 15 amino acids. CDR3 sequence: CASSTLAGNYNEQFF. The CDR3, as DNA: TGTGCCAGCAGTACGTTAGCGGGGAACTACAATGAGCAGTTCTTC.